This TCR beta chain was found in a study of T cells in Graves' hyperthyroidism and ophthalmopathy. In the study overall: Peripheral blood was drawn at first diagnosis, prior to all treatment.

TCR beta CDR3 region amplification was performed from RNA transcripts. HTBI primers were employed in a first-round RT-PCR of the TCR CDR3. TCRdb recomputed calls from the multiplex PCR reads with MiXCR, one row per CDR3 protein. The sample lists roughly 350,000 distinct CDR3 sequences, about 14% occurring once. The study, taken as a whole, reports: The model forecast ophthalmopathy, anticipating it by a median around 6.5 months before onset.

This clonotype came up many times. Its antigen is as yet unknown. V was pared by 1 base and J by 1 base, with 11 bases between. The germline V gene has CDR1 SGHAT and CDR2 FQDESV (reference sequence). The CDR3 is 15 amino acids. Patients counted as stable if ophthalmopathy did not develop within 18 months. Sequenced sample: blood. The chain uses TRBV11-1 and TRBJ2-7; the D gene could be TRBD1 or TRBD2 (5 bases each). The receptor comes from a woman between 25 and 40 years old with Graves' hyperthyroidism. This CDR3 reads CASSLVRGDSYEQYF. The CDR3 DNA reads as TGTGCCAGCAGCTTAGTCCGGGGCGATTCCTACGAGCAGTACTTC.